These 21 T cell receptor beta chains came from one sample sequenced in a study of cytomegalovirus exposure and HLA in healthy donors. In the PCR, 60 Vbeta and 13 Jbeta primers were used. Profiling relied on immunoSEQ multiplex PCR, and the TCRdb table lists in-frame clones only, not all of them. This table has over 100,000 clones, roughly 80% appearing once. The sequencing sample was made of PBMCs. Receptor source: a young man in good health and CMV-seropositive.

In its sample, this clone was seen once. The chain employs TRBV30 and TRBJ2-2; 7 bases fit TRBD1. Losses at the gene ends were 2 bases for V and 1 base for J; bases not matched to a gene: 4. CDR1 GTSNPN and CDR2 SVGIG come from the germline V gene (reference sequence). The CDR3 is 15 amino acids. The CDR3 DNA follows: TGTGCCTGGAGTACCGGGACAGTGAACACCGGGGAGCTGTTTTTT. This encodes CAWSTGTVNTGELFF.

V usage is TRBV7-9 and J usage is TRBJ2-1; 11 bases map to TRBD2. Losses at the gene ends were 8 bases for V and 11 bases for J; bases not matched to a gene: 11. This CDR3 is 14 amino acids long. From germline, CDR1 is SEHNR and CDR2 FQNEAQ (reference sequence). CDR3 nucleotide sequence: TGTGCCAGCGCAGGGCTAGCGGGAGGCCAGAAGCAGTTCTTC. Translating it yields CASAGLAGGQKQFF.

The J gene is TRBJ2-3, the V gene TRBV13; D may be TRBD1 (5 bases). The CDR3 is 13 amino acids. Trimming removed 5 bases from V and 4 bases from J, with 10 bases in between. CDR1 and CDR2 from the germline V gene are PRHDT and FYEKMQ (reference sequence). The CDR3 DNA sequence: TGTGCCAGCAGCGTCCAGGGCGCAGATACGCAGTATTTT. Translated, it gives CASSVQGADTQYF. The full variable domain, with the rest looked up from reference TRBV13 and TRBJ2-3, is AAGVIQSPRHLIKEKRETATLKCYPIPRHDTVYWYQQGPGQDPQFLISFYEKMQSDKGSIPDRFSAQQFSDYHSELNMSSLELGDSALYFCASSVQGADTQYFGPGTRLTVL.

This sequence joins TRBV10-3 and TRBJ2-1; D might be TRBD2 (5 bases). CDR1 ENHRY and CDR2 SYGVKD come from the germline V gene. The CDR3 spans 16 residues. The V and J ends lost 3 bases and 1 base respectively, with 13 bases between them. This CDR3 is CAISDISGRSYNEQFF. In DNA form, the CDR3 reads TGTGCCATCAGTGACATCTCTGGGAGATCCTACAATGAGCAGTTCTTC.

This clone showed up just once. This sequence joins TRBV7-2 and TRBJ2-5, with D tentatively TRBD2 (6 bases). V was cut by 1 base and J by 5 bases, with 11 bases left in between. Germline V lookup: CDR1 SGHTA, CDR2 FQGNSA. The CDR3 has 14 residues. The CDR3 loop reads CASSLGSGWETQYF. CDR3 coding DNA: TGTGCCAGCAGCTTAGGAAGCGGGTGGGAGACCCAGTACTTC.

This clone was picked up one time. CDR3 region: CASSGRGGSNQPQHF. The CDR3, as DNA: TGTGCCAGCAGTGGCCGAGGGGGAAGCAATCAGCCCCAGCATTTT. The chain links TRBV6-1 to TRBJ1-5; perhaps TRBD1 as D (6 bases). Germline loops: CDR1 MNHNS, CDR2 SASEGT. The CDR3 extends over 15 amino acids. The V gene lost 4 bases and the J gene lost 1 base, with 11 bases spanning the gap.

The chain links TRBV18 to TRBJ1-1, with TRBD1 as a possible D gene (6 bases). V was trimmed by 2 bases and J by 3 bases, leaving 16 bases between them. CDR1 and CDR2 (germline): KGHSH, LQKENI. CDR3 size: 16 residues. The CDR3 spells CASSPFRGRGDTEAFF. CDR3 in DNA: TGTGCCAGCTCACCATTCAGGGGACGTGGGGACACTGAAGCTTTCTTT.

This chain links TRBV5-1 with TRBJ2-3, with TRBD2 identical over 9 bases. The CDR3 is made up of 17 amino acids. Germline-derived CDR1 and CDR2 are SGHRS and YFSETQ. V lost 0 bases, J lost 6 bases, and 11 bases stayed unmatched. The CDR3 DNA sequence: TGCGCCAGCAGCTTGGCCCCCGTTAGCGGGAGATCTGATACGCAGTATTTT. Translated: CASSLAPVSGRSDTQYF.

A few counts support this clone. This chain connects TRBV12-5 to TRBJ2-1, with D perhaps TRBD1 (6 bases). Trimming removed 2 bases at V and 0 bases at J, with 11 bases between. CDR1 and CDR2 from the germline V gene are LGHNT and FRNRAP. The CDR3 is 16 residues long. The CDR3 loop reads CASGLPQGNSYNEQFF. Written as DNA, the CDR3 is TGTGCTAGTGGTTTGCCGCAGGGGAACTCCTACAATGAGCAGTTCTTC.

The chain combines TRBV6-5 with TRBJ2-1; 8 bases are shared with TRBD2. From germline, CDR1 is MNHEY and CDR2 SVGAGI. The CDR3 extends over 13 amino acids. V dropped 5 bases and J dropped 7; count of bases not matched to a gene: 4. This chain's CDR3 is CASSSGGINEQFF. The CDR3 region has the DNA TGTGCCAGCAGTAGCGGGGGAATTAATGAGCAGTTCTTC.

The V gene is TRBV2, the J gene TRBJ2-2, with D uncertain. V shed 6 bases and J shed 8 bases, with 10 bases lying between them. Germline V lookup: CDR1 SNHLY, CDR2 FYNNEI. This CDR3 is 12 amino acids long. CDR3 amino acids: CASSLGSGELFF. In nucleotides, the CDR3 is TGTGCCAGCAGCCTAGGATCGGGGGAGCTGTTTTTT.

The V gene is TRBV10-2, the J gene TRBJ1-5, with TRBD1 matching 8 bases. This CDR3 has 15 residues. Germline lookup yields CDR1 WSHSY and CDR2 SAAADI. V gave up 2 bases and J gave up 6 bases; unmatched junction bases: 6. In DNA, the CDR3 is TGCGCCAGCAGTGAGCAGCAGGGGGCTGGTCAGCCCCAGCATTTT. The encoded protein is CASSEQQGAGQPQHF.

This chain links TRBV28 with TRBJ1-5, with D perhaps TRBD1 (6 bases). This CDR3 is built from 14 residues. The germline V and J ends were trimmed by 3 bases and 6 bases, with 12 bases remaining between them. In germline, CDR1 is MDHEN, CDR2 SYDVKM. CDR3 sequence: CASSFGQNRQPQHF. The DNA of the CDR3 is TGTGCCAGCAGTTTTGGACAGAATCGTCAGCCCCAGCATTTT.

The V and J genes are TRBV2 and TRBJ1-6; D not resolved. The length of the CDR3 is 12 residues. From germline, CDR1 is SNHLY and CDR2 FYNNEI. V was cut by 6 bases and J by 9 bases, with 9 bases left in between. CDR3 nucleotides: TGTGCCAGCAGCCCCTCTAGTTCACCCCTCCACTTT. It encodes CASSPSSSPLHF.

V and J are TRBV5-8 and TRBJ2-7; 8 bases agree with TRBD1. J was trimmed by 6 bases and V by 1 base; bases with no gene match: 6. The germline V gene has CDR1 SGHTS and CDR2 YDEGEE. The CDR3 spans 14 residues. The CDR3 spells CASSLWGTGGEQYV. CDR3 coding DNA: TGTGCCAGCAGCTTGTGGGGAACAGGGGGCGAGCAGTACGTC.

This clone was detected only a few times. The chain has TRBV9 and TRBJ2-5, with TRBD2 identical over 7 bases. Germline loops: CDR1 SGDLS, CDR2 YYNGEE. J was trimmed by 4 bases and V by 1 base; bases with no gene match: 10. CDR3 size: 16 residues. The CDR3 DNA is TGTGCCAGCAGCGTAAGCGGGATAGCGGGCCCAGAGACCCAGTACTTC. Residues: CASSVSGIAGPETQYF.

This sequence joins TRBV28 and TRBJ1-2; 7 bases agree with TRBD1. The CDR3 runs to 12 residues. Germline V gene sequence: CDR1 MDHEN, CDR2 SYDVKM. V lost 5 bases, J lost 6 bases, and 3 bases stayed unmatched. CDR3 nucleotide sequence: TGTGCCAGCAGTATACAGGGGAATGGCTACACCTTC. This sequence encodes CASSIQGNGYTF.

This sequence joins TRBV21-1 and TRBJ2-5; no DNA check was done on the table's D call, TRBD1. TRBV21-1 is recorded as a pseudogene. The CDR3 runs to 18 residues. CDR3 DNA: TGTGCCAGCAGCACGGGGACAGGGAGGTCTTCCCACCAAGAGACCCAGTACTTC. Translation: CASSTGTGRSSHQETQYF.

The chain recombines TRBV6-5 with TRBJ2-3, with D perhaps matching TRBD2 (7 bases). The CDR3 has 16 residues. CDR1 and CDR2 from the germline V gene are MNHEY and SVGAGI. With 1 base removed from V and 6 bases from J, the gap between germline ends came to 17 bases. The CDR3, as DNA: TGTGCCAGCAGTTACTTCCCTCCCGGGGGGCCTGATACGCAGTATTTT. It codes for CASSYFPPGGPDTQYF.

This clone was seen a handful of times. V and J are TRBV30 and TRBJ2-1, with 8 positions matching TRBD1. CDR1 and CDR2 (germline): GTSNPN, SVGIG (reference sequence). This CDR3 spans 13 amino acids. Losses at the gene ends were 4 bases for V and 2 bases for J; bases not matched to a gene: 1. In nucleotides, the CDR3 is TGTGCCTGGAACAGGGGGGCCTACAATGAGCAGTTCTTC. Translation: CAWNRGAYNEQFF.

V is TRBV10-3 and J is TRBJ1-1, with D perhaps TRBD1 (5 bases). V lost 5 bases to trimming and J lost 3 bases, with 10 bases between them. CDR1 and CDR2 (germline): ENHRY, SYGVKD. The CDR3 runs to 13 residues. The CDR3 protein is CAISNQGDTEAFF. In DNA, the CDR3 is TGTGCCATCAGTAACCAAGGGGACACTGAAGCTTTCTTT.